The next 6 T cell receptor beta chains were all read from a single sample in a study of vaccination and CD4 T cells after COVID-19. These receptors are not linked to any known antigen. The Oncomine TCR Beta short-read assay sequenced DNA from cultured CD4+ T cells. TCRdb ran MiXCR on the PCR reads and lists one entry per CDR3 protein. The table includes around 9,000 distinct CDR3 sequences, roughly 60% detected once. The treatment denotes: roughly 11-day PBMC culture with coronavirus spike peptide pools or control peptides (ViraFEST assay). The sequencing sample was made of CD4+ T cells from blood, cultured in vitro. The receptors here all came from a human donor who had recovered from COVID-19.

V is TRBV6-2 or TRBV6-3 and J is TRBJ2-7, with TRBD1 matching 7 bases. Germline values: CDR1 MNHEY, CDR2 SVGEGT. This CDR3 spans 16 amino acids. Trimming at V came to 5 bases and at J to 1 base, leaving 11 bases not matched to a gene. The CDR3 coding sequence is TGTGCCAGCAGTCAGAACCCGGGACAGACGTCCTACGAGCAGTACTTC. Protein sequence: CASSQNPGQTSYEQYF.

CDR3 DNA sequence: TGTGCCACCAGTGCACCGTACGAGCGTAAGAAGACCGGGGAGCTGTTTTTT. Protein product: CATSAPYERKKTGELFF. V and J are TRBV24-1 and TRBJ2-2; D uncertain. The germline V and J ends were trimmed by 5 bases and 5 bases, with 20 bases remaining between them. The CDR3 spans 17 residues. CDR1 is KGHDR, CDR2 SFDVKD, per germline.

V and J are TRBV12-3 or TRBV12-4 and TRBJ2-5; 7 nucleotides match TRBD2. The CDR3 has 15 amino acids. The V gene end was trimmed by 4 bases and the J gene end by 5 bases; junction bases not matched to a gene: 10. Written as DNA, the CDR3 is TGTGCCAGCAGTTACGCAGGGAGGGGCAGGGAGACCCAGTACTTC. This encodes CASSYAGRGRETQYF.

The chain couples TRBV2 to TRBJ2-2, with 8 bases fitting TRBD2. The V and J ends lost 9 bases and 0 bases, in that order; junction bases with no gene match: 6. This CDR3 has 15 amino acids. The germline gives CDR1 SNHLY, CDR2 FYNNEI. CDR3 bases: TGTGCCAGGGACCGAGCGGGGGCGAACACCGGGGAGCTGTTTTTT. Translation gives CARDRAGANTGELFF. Full variable domain (remainder filled in from reference TRBV2 and TRBJ2-2): EPEVTQTPSHQVTQMGQEVILRCVPISNHLYFYWYRQILGQKVEFLVSFYNNEISEKSEIFDDQFSVERPDGSNFTLKIRSTKLEDSAMYFCARDRAGANTGELFFGEGSRLTVL.

The genes are TRBV24-1 and TRBJ1-2; D might be TRBD1 (5 bases). The ends were cut back, 4 bases at V and 8 bases at J, with 19 bases in the middle. The CDR3 has 15 amino acids. Germline CDR1 is KGHDR and CDR2 is SFDVKD. The CDR3 DNA is TGTGCCACCAGTGACTATACCGGGACCGCAGCAGGCTACACCTTC. Translating gives CATSDYTGTAAGYTF.

V gene TRBV6-5 combines with J gene TRBJ2-7; perhaps TRBD1 as D (7 bases). This CDR3 region has 16 residues. Trimming pared 2 bases from V and 0 bases from J, leaving 14 bases between. Looked up from germline, CDR1 is MNHEY and CDR2 is SVGAGI. The CDR3 nucleotides are TGTGCCAGCAGTTACCGGGGGACAGCGAACTCCTACGAGCAGTACTTC. It encodes CASSYRGTANSYEQYF.